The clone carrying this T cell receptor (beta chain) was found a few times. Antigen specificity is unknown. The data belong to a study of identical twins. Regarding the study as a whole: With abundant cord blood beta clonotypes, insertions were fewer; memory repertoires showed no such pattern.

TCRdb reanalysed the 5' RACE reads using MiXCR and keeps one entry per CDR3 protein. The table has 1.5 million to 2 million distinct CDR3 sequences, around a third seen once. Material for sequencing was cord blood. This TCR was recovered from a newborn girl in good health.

DNA of the CDR3: TGCGCCAGCAGCCAAGGTCATCTAGCGGGCTCCTACGAGCAGTACTTC. This encodes CASSQGHLAGSYEQYF. The genes are TRBV4-1 and TRBJ2-7, with 8 nucleotides matching TRBD2. CDR1 and CDR2 (germline): MGHRA, YSYEKL. This CDR3 region has 16 residues. V lost 1 base and J lost 0; bases outside the gene matches: 5.